These 5 T cell receptor beta chains were sequenced from one sample in a study of beta chain features in type 1 diabetes. Expressed TCRB transcripts were sequenced after all isolated RNA was converted to cDNA. Sequenced by immunoSEQ multiplex PCR; TCRdb stores in-frame clones only, minus some. The sample includes 220,000 or so clones, around 68% of them seen just once. The specimen was naive CD4+ T cells from blood. The origin of the receptors is a man aged 30 to 45 in good health.

The rearrangement uses TRBV30 and TRBJ1-6; D gene uncertain. V was shortened by 5 bases and J by 10 bases, with 18 bases between the two germline ends. CDR1 is GTSNPN, CDR2 SVGIG, per germline (reference sequence). This CDR3 spans 14 amino acids. CDR3: CAWSLVQLGSPLHF. The CDR3 bases are TGTGCCTGGTCTTTAGTCCAGCTCGGATCACCCCTCCACTTT. Combining the CDR3 with reference TRBV30 and TRBJ1-6 gives the whole variable domain SQTIHQWPATLVQPVGSPLSLECTVEGTSNPNLYWYRQAAGRGLQLLFYSVGIGQISSEVPQNLSASRPQDRQFILSSKKLLLSDSGFYLCAWSLVQLGSPLHFGNGTRLTVT.

This clone has just a few counts. The V gene is TRBV30, the J gene TRBJ2-5; 9 positions match TRBD1. V shed 7 bases and J 1 base; nucleotides not matched to a gene: 4. This CDR3 comprises 13 residues. Germline V CDR1 and CDR2: GTSNPN, SVGIG (reference sequence). The CDR3 DNA reads as TGTGCCTCGGACAGGGGATCCCAAGAGACCCAGTACTTC. Its protein is CASDRGSQETQYF.

The rearrangement uses TRBV5-1 and TRBJ2-5; a weak D match, TRBD2 (5 bases). The CDR3 loop spans 12 amino acids. CDR1 is SGHRS and CDR2 is YFSETQ in the germline V gene. V was clipped by 1 base and J by 5 bases, with 6 bases between them. Here the CDR3 DNA reads TGCGCCAGCAGCTTGCGGGATGAGACCCAGTACTTC. Amino acid sequence: CASSLRDETQYF.

The rearrangement joins TRBV29-1 to TRBJ2-3; D possibly matches TRBD1 or TRBD2 (5 bases each). CDR1 is SQVTM, CDR2 ANQGSEA, per germline. Trimming shortened V by 7 bases and J by 5 bases, and 13 bases separated the two germline ends. This CDR3 spans 12 amino acids. CDR3 loop: CSGRETEDTQYF. The CDR3 DNA is TGCAGCGGCAGGGAGACCGAAGATACGCAGTATTTT.

This clone was counted between two and nine times. The chain employs TRBV30 and TRBJ2-1, with TRBD2 matching over 11 bases. This CDR3 region has 14 residues. Trimming took 1 base from V and 8 from J; bases not matched to a gene: 4. Germline CDR1 and CDR2: GTSNPN and SVGIG (reference sequence). CDR3 protein: CAWSAGLAGHEQFF. CDR3 DNA: TGTGCCTGGAGTGCCGGACTAGCGGGCCATGAGCAGTTCTTC.